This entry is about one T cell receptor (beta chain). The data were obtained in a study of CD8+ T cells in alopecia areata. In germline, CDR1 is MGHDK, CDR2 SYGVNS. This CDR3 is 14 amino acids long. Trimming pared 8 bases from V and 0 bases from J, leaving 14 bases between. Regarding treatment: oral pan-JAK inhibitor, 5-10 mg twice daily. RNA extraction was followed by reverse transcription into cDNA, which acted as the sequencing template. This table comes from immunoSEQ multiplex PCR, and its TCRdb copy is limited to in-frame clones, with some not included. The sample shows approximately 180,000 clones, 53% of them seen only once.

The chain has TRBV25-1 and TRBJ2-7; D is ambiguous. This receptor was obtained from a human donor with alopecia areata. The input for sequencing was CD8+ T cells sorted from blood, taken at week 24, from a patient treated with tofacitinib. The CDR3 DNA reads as TGTGCCAGCTCCTGGACGGAGAGCTCCTACGAGCAGTACTTC. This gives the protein CASSWTESSYEQYF.